The clone carrying this TCR beta chain was observed a handful of times. The antigen remains unidentified. The data were taken from a study of T-cell memory formation after mild COVID-19. Points from the study as a whole: There was a balanced CD4/CD8 profile in clones contracting day 15 to 85, and later expanders leaned CD4+.

The CDR3 has 14 amino acids. The germline V gene has CDR1 LNHNV and CDR2 YYDKDF (reference sequence). V was cut by 2 bases and J by 2 bases, with 9 bases left in between. TCRdb ran MiXCR on the 5' RACE reads and lists one entry per CDR3 protein. The sample lists 35,000 to 45,000 distinct CDR3 sequences, approximately 6.8% occurring once. The rearrangement links TRBV15 to TRBJ1-2, with D unresolved. This TCR was recovered from a man aged 18 to 30 who had mild COVID-19 (a few samples of this study predate the infection). Cell type and time point are not known. Sample: PBMCs or a T cell subset sorted from them (not recorded which). CDR3 amino acids: CATSRPRENYGYTF. CDR3 coding DNA: TGTGCCACCAGCAGACCGCGGGAGAACTATGGCTACACCTTC.